This T cell receptor (beta chain) stems from a study of blood T cell repertoires in COVID-19. Study details: Donors in the United States, Italy and Spain gave samples during acute or convalescent COVID-19.

V gave up 1 base and J gave up 13 bases, with 14 bases separating them. This CDR3 contains 13 residues. CDR1 is SGHTA, CDR2 FQGTGA, per germline. Authors' data handling: The assay estimated nucleated cells by amplifying reference gene primers. Clones were read by immunoSEQ multiplex PCR, and TCRdb kept only the in-frame ones, dropping some. The V and J calls and clone size were taken over from that table, and D and trimming were inferred from the DNA. The table records 170,000 or so clones, 88% of them present only once. Residents of about two dozen US areas, aged roughly 18 to 89 years, made up the participants. Cohort 3 recovery required two negative PCRs, clearance, or symptom resolution.

The TCR originated in a woman aged 45-59 years who had recovered from COVID-19. The chain carries TRBV7-3 and TRBJ2-1, with D tentatively TRBD2 (5 bases). Sequenced: PBMCs or T cells enriched from blood (not recorded which). Here the CDR3 DNA reads TGTGCCAGCAGCTTAAATGGATTGGACTCCCAGTTCTTC. This sequence encodes CASSLNGLDSQFF.